What follows are 29 T cell receptor beta chains derived from one specimen sequenced in a study of vaccination and CD4 T cells after COVID-19 (dated by TCRdb to between 2020 and 2023). Antigens of these TCRs are unknown. Library method: PCR. Sequencing instrument: Illumina iSeq 100. DNA from cultured CD4+ T cells was subjected to TCR sequencing with the Oncomine TCR Beta short-read assay at the Johns Hopkins FTIC core. TCRdb took the public reads, trimmed them with fastp at Q25, ran MiXCR for clone calling and kept in-frame beta chains. Duplicate CDR3 protein sequences are folded into a single record with the most common DNA and genes. The sample table records around 6,000 distinct CDR3 sequences; 15% to 20% of these occur just once. Of the sample, around 21% falls within the top ten clones. The treatment or condition tag for this specimen amounts to: approximately nine-day PBMC culture with coronavirus spike peptide pools or control peptides (ViraFEST assay).

Sequencing input: CD4+ T cells from blood, cultured in vitro. The receptors derive from a human donor who had recovered from COVID-19.

With respect to this clonotype: Just one base apart from a much larger clone, this may be a read error. The chain links TRBV7-2 to TRBJ2-2; possibly TRBD1 or TRBD2 for D (6 bases each). Germline V gene data show CDR1 as SGHTA and CDR2 as FQGNSA. CDR3 length: 13 amino acids. CDR3 residues: CASSTGGTGKLFF. The DNA of the CDR3 is TGTGCCAGCAGTACCGGGGGCACCGGGAAGCTGTTTTTT.

By sample fraction, this clonotype is medium-sized. V is TRBV6-5 and J is TRBJ1-2, with a weak D call TRBD1 (6 bases). V lost 0 bases and J lost 2, with 10 bases in between. The CDR3 has 15 amino acids. Per the germline V gene, CDR1 is MNHEY and CDR2 is SVGAGI. The DNA for the CDR3 is TGTGCCAGCAGTTACTCTGGGACAAACAACTATGGCTACACCTTC. Translation: CASSYSGTNNYGYTF.

In this sample, this clonotype is medium-sized (0.01 to 0.1%). This chain uses TRBV6-1 with TRBJ1-2, with D unclear. CDR3 length: 14 amino acids. In germline, CDR1 is MNHNS, CDR2 SASEGT. V was trimmed by 0 bases and J by 1 base, leaving 6 bases between them. The CDR3 nucleotides read TGTGCCAGCAGTGAAGCAAAGATTAACTATGGCTACACCTTC. Translating gives CASSEAKINYGYTF.

This clonotype was counted between two and nine times. This rearrangement joins TRBV29-1 to TRBJ1-2, with D tentatively TRBD1 (5 bases). Per the germline V gene, CDR1 is SQVTM and CDR2 is ANQGSEA. Trimming cost V 5 bases and J 3 bases, with 10 bases left between them. There are 12 residues in the CDR3. The CDR3 region has the DNA TGCAGCGTTCGTACAGGATACTATGGCTACACCTTC. Translation gives CSVRTGYYGYTF.

This clonotype was seen only a few times. This sequence joins TRBV9 and TRBJ2-3; D is ambiguous. The CDR3 has 14 amino acids. CDR1 is SGDLS, CDR2 YYNGEE, per germline. Trimming took 1 base from V and 4 from J, leaving 10 bases between them. The CDR3 DNA follows: TGTGCCAGCAGCGTAAGCGCTGTCGCAGATACGCAGTATTTT. This sequence encodes CASSVSAVADTQYF.

The rearrangement joins TRBV12-3 or TRBV12-4 to TRBJ2-2, with D possibly TRBD2 on 5 matching bases. The CDR3 spans 15 residues. With 1 base removed from V and 4 bases from J, the gap between germline ends came to 10 bases. The CDR3 is CASSLVRGGTGELFF. CDR3 coding DNA: TGTGCCAGCAGTTTAGTACGGGGTGGCACCGGGGAGCTGTTTTTT.

The J gene is TRBJ2-7, the V gene TRBV6-1, with D perhaps TRBD1 (6 bases). Germline V gene lookup returns CDR1 MNHNS and CDR2 SASEGT. The CDR3 is 15 residues long. With 3 bases removed from V and 7 bases from J, the gap between germline ends came to 19 bases. The CDR3 is CASSDMTGTRMEQYF. The CDR3 DNA sequence: TGTGCCAGCAGTGACATGACCGGGACACGGATGGAGCAGTACTTC.

This clonotype was detected a few times. The CDR3 DNA reads TGTGCCAGCAGCTTAGTGGCAGGGACGACTAATCAGCCCCAGCATTTT. Protein sequence: CASSLVAGTTNQPQHF. The chain has TRBV7-2 and TRBJ1-5; possible D gene TRBD1, 5 bases. V dropped 1 base and J dropped 4 bases, with 14 bases sitting between them. The CDR3 runs 16 residues. The germline CDR1 and CDR2 sequences are SGHTA and FQGNSA.

The sample holds a few counts of this clonotype. The chain employs TRBV19 and TRBJ1-1; D remains ambiguous. This CDR3 is 15 amino acids long. V was trimmed by 3 bases and J by 0 bases, leaving 11 bases between them. Per germline, CDR1 LNHDA and CDR2 SQIVND (reference sequence). The DNA for the CDR3 is TGTGCCAGTAGTATCGAAGGGCAGTTGAACACTGAAGCTTTCTTT. Amino acids: CASSIEGQLNTEAFF.

This clonotype was seen only a few times. The chain recombines TRBV28 with TRBJ1-2; 9 nucleotides align to TRBD1. The trim removed 6 bases at V and 5 bases at J, leaving 13 bases unmatched. This CDR3 spans 16 amino acids. Germline-derived CDR1 and CDR2 are MDHEN and SYDVKM. The DNA of the CDR3 is TGTGCCAGCAGGGGATGGGACAGGGTACGTCCGTATGGCTACACCTTC. It specifies CASRGWDRVRPYGYTF.

By proportion, this clonotype is medium-sized. The chain joins TRBV20-1 to TRBJ2-3, with a tentative D call TRBD2 (5 bases). This CDR3 contains 15 residues. Trimming cost V 3 bases and J 1 base, with 14 bases left between them. CDR1 and CDR2 from the germline V gene are DFQATT and SNEGSKA (reference sequence). The CDR3 region is CSASGIWRGTDTQYF. The CDR3 DNA reads as TGCAGTGCTAGCGGAATTTGGCGGGGCACAGATACGCAGTATTTT.

This clonotype was seen more than once but under ten times. This chain connects TRBV30 to TRBJ1-1; D not resolved. Germline V CDR1 and CDR2: GTSNPN, SVGIG (reference sequence). The germline V and J ends were trimmed by 0 bases and 5 bases, with 10 bases remaining between them. CDR3 length equals 13 residues. CDR3 in amino acids: CAWSVESKTEAFF. Written as DNA, the CDR3 is TGTGCCTGGAGTGTAGAGTCCAAAACTGAAGCTTTCTTT.

This clonotype was seen more than once but under ten times. This chain joins TRBV6-2 or TRBV6-3 and TRBJ2-5; D unresolved. Germline values: CDR1 MNHEY, CDR2 SVGEGT. V lost 5 bases and J lost 3, with 13 bases in between. This CDR3 has 14 amino acids. CDR3 sequence reads: CASSRGGAKETQYF. The CDR3 nucleotides read TGTGCCAGCAGTCGAGGCGGAGCAAAAGAGACCCAGTACTTC.

This clonotype rates as medium-sized. The chain has TRBV20-1 and TRBJ2-4, with a weak D call TRBD2 (5 bases). This CDR3 region has 11 residues. Deletions cut 0 bases from V and 14 bases from J, with 11 bases between. In germline, CDR1 is DFQATT, CDR2 SNEGSKA (reference sequence). CDR3: CSARDRRLKYF. CDR3 coding DNA: TGCAGTGCTAGAGATCGGAGGCTAAAGTACTTC.

This clonotype has a handful of counts. The V gene is TRBV20-1, the J gene TRBJ2-5; 9 nucleotides agree with TRBD1. Germline V CDR1 and CDR2: DFQATT, SNEGSKA (reference sequence). V was pared by 0 bases and J by 5 bases, with 7 bases of the junction left unmatched. The CDR3 extends over 15 amino acids. CDR3 bases: TGCAGTGCTAGAGAAAACAGGGGGCTTCGGGAGACCCAGTACTTC. As protein: CSARENRGLRETQYF.

This clonotype rates as medium-sized (0.01 to 0.1%). The genes are TRBV24-1 and TRBJ2-5; D perhaps matches TRBD1 (6 bases). Germline V gene lookup returns CDR1 KGHDR and CDR2 SFDVKD. This CDR3 has 14 residues. V was shortened by 4 bases and J by 2 bases, with 10 bases between the two germline ends. The CDR3 coding sequence is TGTGCCACCAGTGACCTGGACAGTCAAGAGACCCAGTACTTC. Protein product: CATSDLDSQETQYF.

This clonotype appeared a few times. The gene calls are TRBV2 and TRBJ2-2, with a possible D match to TRBD2 (6 bases). Germline V gives CDR1 SNHLY, CDR2 FYNNEI. The CDR3 spans 14 residues. V gave up 6 bases and J gave up 2 bases, with 10 bases separating them. CDR3 in DNA: TGTGCCAGCAGGCAACTAGCCAACACCGGGGAGCTGTTTTTT. Translating gives CASRQLANTGELFF. Using reference TRBV2 and TRBJ2-2 for the parts outside the CDR3, the full variable domain is EPEVTQTPSHQVTQMGQEVILRCVPISNHLYFYWYRQILGQKVEFLVSFYNNEISEKSEIFDDQFSVERPDGSNFTLKIRSTKLEDSAMYFCASRQLANTGELFFGEGSRLTVL.

This clonotype showed up just a few times. The chain is built from TRBV6-1 and TRBJ1-2, with TRBD1 identical over 9 bases. The CDR3 has 15 amino acids. J lost 1 base, V lost 6 bases, and 6 bases had no gene match. The germline V gene has CDR1 MNHNS and CDR2 SASEGT. In DNA, the CDR3 is TGTGCCAGCAGGTTAGGGACAGGGTTTAACTATGGCTACACCTTC. It translates to CASRLGTGFNYGYTF.

There are a few counts of this clonotype. The chain has TRBV4-3 and TRBJ1-1; weak D call: TRBD1 (5 bases). Trimming took off 0 bases at V and 1 base at J, with 9 bases between the two ends. The CDR3 covers 15 residues. Germline loops: CDR1 LGHNA, CDR2 YSLEER. The DNA for the CDR3 is TGCGCCAGCAGCCAAGAGTCGGGACGGAACACTGAAGCTTTCTTT. The encoded protein is CASSQESGRNTEAFF.

CDR3 protein: CASGTGGQETQYF. The CDR3 DNA reads as TGTGCCTCAGGGACGGGAGGCCAAGAGACCCAGTACTTC. The chain employs TRBV6-1 and TRBJ2-5; 7 nucleotides match TRBD2. CDR1 and CDR2 from the germline V gene are MNHNS and SASEGT. This CDR3 has 13 amino acids. Trimming at V came to 11 bases and at J to 1 base, leaving 7 bases not matched to a gene.

In this sample, this clonotype turned up a few times. The V call is TRBV2, the J call TRBJ1-2; TRBD1 matches at 8 bases. Germline V gene lookup returns CDR1 SNHLY and CDR2 FYNNEI. The CDR3 has 14 residues. V dropped 7 bases and J dropped 5; count of bases not matched to a gene: 9. The CDR3 DNA follows: TGTGCCAGCATATCAGGGGGCCAAAATTATGGCTACACCTTC. This gives the protein CASISGGQNYGYTF.

This rearrangement joins TRBV7-6 to TRBJ2-7, with D perhaps matching TRBD2 (6 bases). V lost 4 bases, J lost 0 bases, and 22 bases lay in between. CDR1 is SGHVS and CDR2 is FNYEAQ in the germline V gene. This CDR3 contains 18 residues. CDR3 protein: CASSYKPGLTTSSYEQYF. CDR3 sequence (DNA): TGTGCCAGCAGCTATAAGCCGGGACTTACTACGAGCTCCTACGAGCAGTACTTC.

The table lists this clonotype with a few counts. The chain recombines TRBV6-1 with TRBJ1-4, with a tentative D call TRBD1 (6 bases). Germline V lookup: CDR1 MNHNS, CDR2 SASEGT. Trimming removed 5 bases at V and 0 bases at J, with 10 bases between. There are 15 residues in the CDR3. CDR3 DNA sequence: TGTGCCAGCAGTAAAGGGGGAGCAACTAATGAAAAACTGTTTTTT. Translated, it gives CASSKGGATNEKLFF.

With regard to this clonotype: One end of the junction does not line up with germline, which may come from a read error. The chain employs TRBV6-5 and TRBJ2-3; 11 bases agree with TRBD1. Germline CDR1 MNHEY, CDR2 SVGAGI. This CDR3 comprises 15 residues. The CDR3, as DNA: TGTGCCAGCAGTTACGACGGACAGGGGGCAGATGCGCAGTATTTT. Protein sequence: CASSYDGQGADAQYF.

This chain joins TRBV4-3 and TRBJ2-5; 15 bases are a match to TRBD2. The CDR3 has 17 amino acids. Germline values: CDR1 LGHNA, CDR2 YSLEER. The junction had 8 bases not matched to a gene; V was cut back by 4 bases and J by 5 bases. CDR3 DNA: TGCGCCAGCAGCCTCGGACTAGCGGGGGGGCTTGGGGAGACCCAGTACTTC. Its translation: CASSLGLAGGLGETQYF.

In its sample, this clonotype was seen a few times. J is TRBJ2-1 and V is TRBV20-1; D may be TRBD1 (5 bases). Between the trimmed V and J ends, which lost 6 bases and 7 bases, there was a span of 10 bases. CDR1 and CDR2 from the germline V gene are DFQATT and SNEGSKA (reference sequence). CDR3 length equals 11 residues. This chain's CDR3 is CSARQMNEQFF. The CDR3 DNA follows: TGCAGTGCGCGACAGATGAATGAGCAGTTCTTC.

The chain has TRBV4-1 and TRBJ1-5; D is perhaps TRBD1 (6 bases). V was trimmed by 4 bases and J by 0 bases, leaving 10 bases between them. The CDR3 has 15 amino acids. Per germline, CDR1 MGHRA and CDR2 YSYEKL. CDR3 sequence (DNA): TGCGCCAGCAGCCGGCCAGGGGATAGCAATCAGCCCCAGCATTTT. This gives the protein CASSRPGDSNQPQHF.

CDR3 in amino acids: CASSLAGQGSYEQYF. The DNA for the CDR3 is TGTGCCAGCAGTTTAGCAGGACAGGGCTCCTACGAGCAGTACTTC. This chain uses TRBV27 with TRBJ2-7; the match to TRBD1 covers 8 bases. This CDR3 comprises 15 residues. CDR1 is MNHEY, CDR2 SMNVEV, per germline (reference sequence). V lost 2 bases to trimming and J lost 0 bases; unmatched junction nucleotides: 3.

By its share, this clonotype is medium-sized. The chain has TRBV20-1 and TRBJ1-5; a possible D gene is TRBD1 (5 bases). Looked up from germline, CDR1 is DFQATT and CDR2 is SNEGSKA (reference sequence). There are 12 residues in the CDR3. Between the trimmed V and J ends, which lost 4 bases and 9 bases, there was a span of 13 bases. The CDR3 is CSAIQEAGPQHF. DNA of the CDR3: TGCAGTGCTATACAGGAGGCAGGGCCCCAGCATTTT.